The 19 T cell receptor beta chains below were found in one sample sequenced in a study of early T cells in non-severe SARS-CoV-2 infection. Using its own MiXCR run on the 5' RACE reads, TCRdb lists one record per CDR3 protein. The data contain some 48,000 distinct CDR3 sequences, less than 15% of them singletons. Specimen: whole blood. The receptors stem from an adult who was a healthcare worker with PCR-confirmed SARS-CoV-2 infection or an uninfected control (not recorded which).

This sequence joins TRBV7-6 and TRBJ1-4; 8 bases align to TRBD1. CDR1 and CDR2 (germline): SGHVS, FNYEAQ. This CDR3 has 15 residues. V was clipped by 5 bases and J by 7 bases; unmatched bases: 9. The CDR3 is CASSPIRGQTEKLFF. In nucleotides, the CDR3 is TGTGCCAGCAGCCCTATCAGGGGGCAGACTGAAAAACTGTTTTTT.

V gene TRBV28 combines with J gene TRBJ2-7; 7 positions agree with TRBD1. The ends lost 4 bases at V and 8 bases at J; junction bases unmatched: 14. The length of the CDR3 is 15 residues. Germline CDR1 and CDR2: MDHEN and SYDVKM. CDR3 in DNA: TGTGCCAGCAGTTCAGGGACAGTCTCCCTTAAGCAGCAGTACTTC. Amino acid sequence: CASSSGTVSLKQQYF.

V and J are TRBV5-1 and TRBJ2-2; 9 bases match TRBD2. This CDR3 has 16 amino acids. Trimming cost V 4 bases and J 2 bases; bases outside gene matches: 6. From germline, CDR1 is SGHRS and CDR2 YFSETQ. In DNA, the CDR3 is TGCGCCAGCAGCCCGACTAGCGGACAAAACACCGGGGAGCTGTTTTTT. Translating it yields CASSPTSGQNTGELFF.

This clonotype was seen at least ten times. V gene TRBV7-9 combines with J gene TRBJ2-7, with D perhaps being TRBD1 or TRBD2 (5 bases each). Germline V CDR1 and CDR2: SEHNR, FQNEAQ (reference sequence). This CDR3 has 14 amino acids. The V end lost 2 bases, the J end lost 6 bases, and 14 bases lay between the germline ends. The CDR3 loop reads CASSLRGPGFEQYF. DNA of the CDR3: TGTGCCAGCAGCTTACGGGGACCCGGCTTCGAGCAGTACTTC.

This clonotype occurred many times. The CDR3 region is CASSLNRQGNTEAFF. The CDR3 DNA is TGTGCCAGCAGCTTAAATCGGCAGGGGAACACTGAAGCTTTCTTT. This chain connects TRBV7-3 to TRBJ1-1; a weak D match, TRBD1 (5 bases). Trimming stripped 1 base from V and 1 base from J, with 10 bases between. The CDR3 consists of 15 residues. From germline, CDR1 is SGHTA and CDR2 FQGTGA.

This clonotype was seen ten or more times. The chain is built from TRBV6-1 and TRBJ2-5; D gene uncertain. Trimming shortened V by 3 bases and J by 1 base, and 9 bases separated the two germline ends. The germline V gene has CDR1 MNHNS and CDR2 SASEGT. The CDR3 runs 14 residues. DNA for the CDR3: TGTGCCAGCAGTGATCCTGACATCCAAGAGACCCAGTACTTC. It yields the protein CASSDPDIQETQYF.

This chain joins TRBV28 and TRBJ2-7; 10 bases line up with TRBD2. From germline, CDR1 is MDHEN and CDR2 SYDVKM. This CDR3 is built from 18 residues. V was pared by 3 bases and J by 4 bases, with 15 bases of the junction left unmatched. The CDR3 DNA sequence: TGTGCCAGCAGTTTTGGTGCTAGCGGGAGAGCCAGACTGTACGAGCAGTACTTC. Protein sequence: CASSFGASGRARLYEQYF. Variable domain in full (rest from reference TRBV28 and TRBJ2-7): DVKVTQSSRYLVKRTGEKVFLECVQDMDHENMFWYRQDPGLGLRLIYFSYDVKMKEKGDIPEGYSVSREKKERFSLILESASTNQTSMYLCASSFGASGRARLYEQYFGPGTRLTVT.

Ten or more counts support this clonotype. The genes are TRBV29-1 and TRBJ1-2; D is perhaps TRBD1 (5 bases). Looked up from germline, CDR1 is SQVTM and CDR2 is ANQGSEA. There are 10 residues in the CDR3. V shed 4 bases and J shed 7 bases, with 7 bases lying between them. The CDR3 here is CSVGTSGYTF. The CDR3 DNA follows: TGCAGCGTTGGGACATCTGGCTACACCTTC. Drawing the rest from reference TRBV29-1 and TRBJ1-2, the complete variable domain is SAVISQKPSRDICQRGTSLTIQCQVDSQVTMMFWYRQQPGQSLTLIATANQGSEATYESGFVIDKFPISRPNLTFSTLTVSNMSPEDSSIYLCSVGTSGYTFGSGTRLTVV.

This clonotype has ten or more counts. The junction shows a germline mismatch at one end, possibly a read error. The rearrangement uses TRBV7-7 and TRBJ2-5, with D possibly TRBD2 on 7 matching bases. The CDR3 has 15 amino acids. Germline CDR1 is SSHAT and CDR2 is FNYEAQ (reference sequence). The CDR3 sequence is CASSLQGRGSETQYF. CDR3 nucleotide sequence: TGTGCTAGCAGTCTTCAAGGGAGGGGGTCGGAGACCCAGTACTTC.

This clonotype was recorded many times. V and J are TRBV4-1 and TRBJ2-2; perhaps TRBD2 as D (6 bases). The CDR3 runs to 12 residues. Trimming shortened V by 11 bases and J by 7 bases, and 14 bases separated the two germline ends. Germline-derived CDR1 and CDR2 are MGHRA and YSYEKL. For the CDR3, the DNA is TGCGCCTCCGGAGGGGCGAGCGGGGAGCTGTTTTTT. Translation: CASGGASGELFF.

The chain links TRBV19 to TRBJ2-3; 12 bases are shared with TRBD2. Unmatched junction bases numbered 4, after V lost 5 bases and J lost 4 bases. Germline lookup yields CDR1 LNHDA and CDR2 SQIVND (reference sequence). The CDR3 length is 15 residues. Here the CDR3 reads CASSRLAGGPDTQYF. The CDR3 DNA reads as TGTGCCAGTAGTCGCCTAGCGGGGGGGCCAGATACGCAGTATTTT. Drawing the rest from reference TRBV19 and TRBJ2-3, the complete variable domain is DGGITQSPKYLFRKEGQNVTLSCEQNLNHDAMYWYRQDPGQGLRLIYYSQIVNDFQKGDIAEGYSVSREKKESFPLTVTSAQKNPTAFYLCASSRLAGGPDTQYFGPGTRLTVL.

The sample holds a few counts of this clonotype. The V and J genes are TRBV20-1 and TRBJ2-5, with 8 bases identical to TRBD1. CDR3 length equals 13 residues. J gave up 1 base and V 5 bases, and 3 bases lay outside the gene matches. The germline CDR1 and CDR2 sequences are DFQATT and SNEGSKA (reference sequence). The CDR3 loop is CSAEDRAQETQYF. DNA for the CDR3: TGCAGTGCTGAGGACAGGGCCCAAGAGACCCAGTACTTC.

The table lists this clonotype with many counts. The chain employs TRBV2 and TRBJ2-7, with D hard to call. V was shortened by 4 bases and J by 0 bases, with 1 base between the two germline ends. The CDR3 length is 11 residues. Germline loops: CDR1 SNHLY, CDR2 FYNNEI. CDR3 bases: TGTGCCAGCAGTGGCTCCTACGAGCAGTACTTC. The encoded protein is CASSGSYEQYF.

CDR3 sequence reads: CASSQRPGGGNTIYF. Here the CDR3 DNA reads TGCGCCAGCAGCCAGAGACCCGGCGGAGGAAACACCATATATTTT. The V call is TRBV4-1, the J call TRBJ1-3; D remains unclear. Trimming stripped 3 bases from V and 4 bases from J, with 13 bases between. CDR1 MGHRA and CDR2 YSYEKL come from the germline V gene. The CDR3 loop spans 15 amino acids.

The table lists this clonotype with a count of one. A much larger clone lies a single base off, so this may be a read error. The chain uses TRBV7-9 and TRBJ1-3; no firm D call. This CDR3 has 12 amino acids. Trimming left V 4 bases short and J 9 bases short, with 10 bases between. The V gene's germline CDR1 is SEHNR and CDR2 FQNEAQ (reference sequence). This CDR3 is CASSSTQCTIYF. CDR3 DNA sequence: TGTGCCAGCAGCTCGACCCAGTGCACCATATATTTT.

The rearrangement joins TRBV27 to TRBJ2-3; TRBD2 might be the D (6 bases). V was shortened by 1 base and J by 5 bases, with 10 bases between the two germline ends. The CDR3 is made up of 14 amino acids. Germline V lookup: CDR1 MNHEY, CDR2 SMNVEV (reference sequence). Written as DNA, the CDR3 is TGTGCCAGCAGTTTATTCCCGCGGGGAGATACGCAGTATTTT. Its protein is CASSLFPRGDTQYF.

This clonotype has ten or more counts. V and J are TRBV20-1 and TRBJ2-7, with TRBD1 matching over 10 bases. The CDR3 covers 14 residues. Germline V gene sequence: CDR1 DFQATT, CDR2 SNEGSKA (reference sequence). V dropped 5 bases and J dropped 7; count of bases not matched to a gene: 11. The chain's CDR3 is CSADTGTGAREQYF. The CDR3 DNA sequence: TGCAGTGCTGATACCGGGACAGGGGCACGGGAGCAGTACTTC.

This clonotype showed up just a few times. The rearrangement joins TRBV15 to TRBJ1-5; D not certain. Trimming left V 0 bases short and J 7 bases short, with 7 bases between. This CDR3 has 13 amino acids. Germline V CDR1 and CDR2: LNHNV, YYDKDF (reference sequence). CDR3 sequence: CATSRDPGQPQHF. DNA for the CDR3: TGTGCCACCAGCAGAGATCCCGGGCAGCCCCAGCATTTT. Drawing the rest from reference TRBV15 and TRBJ1-5, the complete variable domain is DAMVIQNPRYQVTQFGKPVTLSCSQTLNHNVMYWYQQKSSQAPKLLFHYYDKDFNNEADTPDNFQSRRPNTSFCFLDIRSPGLGDTAMYLCATSRDPGQPQHFGDGTRLSIL.

This clonotype is a singleton in its sample. The rearrangement uses TRBV29-1 and TRBJ1-1, with D perhaps matching TRBD1 (5 bases). Trimming cost V 7 bases and J 4 bases, with 16 bases left between them. The CDR3 has 13 amino acids. Germline-derived CDR1 and CDR2 are SQVTM and ANQGSEA. The CDR3 spells CSAHSREGTEAFF. The CDR3, as DNA: TGCAGCGCCCACTCCAGGGAGGGCACTGAAGCTTTCTTT.